A single sample is the source of the 21 T cell receptor beta chains below, sequenced in a study of patients and donors after allogeneic stem cell transplantation. TCRdb reprocessed the RT-PCR reads with MiXCR, giving one entry per CDR3 protein. Of roughly 940,000 distinct CDR3 sequences listed, about a sixth are singletons. The source material was blood, either unsorted or a sorted T cell fraction (not recorded which). These receptors originate from a human donor who was either an allogeneic HSCT recipient or a stem cell or donor lymphocyte infusion donor (not recorded which). It is not recorded whose cells these are; they may come from a transplant donor.

This clonotype was seen repeatedly, ten times or more. The chain couples TRBV10-3 to TRBJ2-3; maybe TRBD2 (6 bases). The length of the CDR3 is 13 residues. Germline V gene lookup returns CDR1 ENHRY and CDR2 SYGVKD. V was shortened by 11 bases and J by 6 bases, with 18 bases between the two germline ends. Written as DNA, the CDR3 is TGTGCCGGAGGGAAGGGAGTCCCCGATACGCAGTATTTT. This sequence encodes CAGGKGVPDTQYF.

The CDR3 DNA reads as TGTGCCAGCAGTTACGCCGAGACGGCCTCCAGGGAGCAGTACTTC. Amino acid sequence: CASSYAETASREQYF. J is TRBJ2-7 and V is TRBV6-5; D is unclear. There are 15 residues in the CDR3. CDR1 is MNHEY, CDR2 SVGAGI, per germline. Trimming stripped 2 bases from V and 7 bases from J, with 18 bases between.

This clonotype was found a few times. This sequence joins TRBV4-1 and TRBJ2-7, with D hard to call. This CDR3 is built from 14 residues. Germline V gene lookup returns CDR1 MGHRA and CDR2 YSYEKL. V lost 1 base and J lost 1, with 8 bases in between. CDR3 region: CASSQGSPSYEQYF. The CDR3 nucleotides are TGCGCCAGCAGCCAAGGCAGTCCGTCCTACGAGCAGTACTTC.

This clonotype occurred a few times. The V and J genes are TRBV7-8 and TRBJ2-1, with TRBD2 matching 7 bases. The CDR3 is 15 amino acids. Losses at the gene ends were 5 bases for V and 7 bases for J; bases not matched to a gene: 11. Germline lookup yields CDR1 SGHVS and CDR2 FQNEAQ. The CDR3 DNA reads TGTGCCAGCAGCCGCCCTGGGGCGGGAGCTAATGAGCAGTTCTTC. Its translation: CASSRPGAGANEQFF.

The table lists this clonotype with a few counts. This sequence joins TRBV6-5 and TRBJ2-1, with 11 nucleotides matching TRBD2. This CDR3 comprises 16 residues. V lost 2 bases and J lost 7; bases outside the gene matches: 7. Germline lookup yields CDR1 MNHEY and CDR2 SVGAGI. The CDR3 nucleotides read TGTGCCAGCAGTTACGGGCCGGGACTAGCGGAAAATGAGCAGTTCTTC. It yields the protein CASSYGPGLAENEQFF.

This clonotype was seen only a few times. V and J are TRBV10-3 and TRBJ1-1; no reliable D call. Germline values: CDR1 ENHRY, CDR2 SYGVKD. V was shortened by 2 bases and J by 5 bases, with 12 bases between the two germline ends. The CDR3 has 14 amino acids. This chain's CDR3 is CAISERAGKTEAFF. The DNA for the CDR3 is TGTGCCATCAGTGAGAGGGCCGGAAAAACTGAAGCTTTCTTT.

The chain links TRBV5-1 to TRBJ2-1; D gene unclear. V was shortened by 7 bases and J by 2 bases, with 19 bases between the two germline ends. Germline CDR1 reads SGHRS; CDR2 reads YFSETQ. The CDR3 spans 16 residues. CDR3 DNA: TGCGCCAGCTTTCTTCGACCGGGTCCTACCTACAATGAGCAGTTCTTC. This encodes CASFLRPGPTYNEQFF.

The gene calls are TRBV7-8 and TRBJ2-5, with D possibly TRBD2 on 6 matching bases. V was pared by 5 bases and J by 0 bases, with 16 bases between. The CDR3 has 16 residues. CDR1 and CDR2 (germline): SGHVS, FQNEAQ. The CDR3 reads CASSVRDSWYQETQYF. For the CDR3, the DNA is TGTGCCAGCAGCGTTAGGGACTCCTGGTACCAAGAGACCCAGTACTTC.

This clonotype was counted a few times. The rearrangement uses TRBV7-6 and TRBJ1-3; 7 nucleotides match TRBD1. This CDR3 is built from 15 residues. Trimming at V came to 5 bases and at J to 3 bases, leaving 7 bases not matched to a gene. Germline CDR1 SGHVS, CDR2 FNYEAQ. The CDR3 coding sequence is TGTGCCAGCAGCGACAGGGTTTCGGTTGGAAACACCATATATTTT. It encodes CASSDRVSVGNTIYF.

This clonotype has just a few counts. The chain uses TRBV6-5 and TRBJ1-1; D gene uncertain. This CDR3 is 14 amino acids long. V lost 2 bases, J lost 1 base, and 8 bases lay in between. Germline V gene sequence: CDR1 MNHEY, CDR2 SVGAGI. The CDR3 DNA is TGTGCCAGCAGTTACGGCCACCCGAACACTGAAGCTTTCTTT. Translation gives CASSYGHPNTEAFF.

This chain connects TRBV5-1 to TRBJ1-2, with 7 bases matching TRBD1. CDR3 size: 14 residues. The germline gives CDR1 SGHRS, CDR2 YFSETQ. With V trimmed by 5 bases and J by 8 bases, 12 bases remained unmatched. The CDR3 reads CASRPLDRVGGYTF. The CDR3 nucleotides are TGCGCCAGCAGACCCCTCGACAGGGTTGGGGGCTACACCTTC.

This clonotype was seen only a few times. The chain recombines TRBV6-5 with TRBJ2-7, with unresolved D. Germline loops: CDR1 MNHEY, CDR2 SVGAGI. Trimming took off 3 bases at V and 4 bases at J, with 10 bases between the two ends. This CDR3 region has 13 residues. CDR3 protein: CASSYTSRYEQYF. The CDR3 coding sequence is TGTGCCAGCAGTTATACGAGCCGGTACGAGCAGTACTTC.

This clonotype was observed many times. CDR3 coding DNA: TGTGCCACCAGTGATACGGGCCAAGAGACCCAGTACTTC. Translated: CATSDTGQETQYF. V is TRBV24-1 and J is TRBJ2-5; D not certain. This CDR3 region has 13 residues. V dropped 3 bases and J dropped 1 base, with 5 bases sitting between them. Germline V lookup: CDR1 KGHDR, CDR2 SFDVKD.

This clonotype was seen ten or more times. The rearrangement uses TRBV2 and TRBJ2-2; a possible D gene is TRBD1 (5 bases). Germline CDR1 reads SNHLY; CDR2 reads FYNNEI. V was shortened by 7 bases and J by 1 base, with 10 bases between the two germline ends. The CDR3 covers 14 residues. CDR3 sequence: CASTDDRNTGELFF. CDR3 coding DNA: TGTGCCAGCACCGACGACAGGAACACCGGGGAGCTGTTTTTT.

The chain links TRBV5-1 to TRBJ2-1, with TRBD2 matching over 7 bases. Trimming cost V 2 bases and J 1 base; bases outside gene matches: 6. CDR1 and CDR2 (germline): SGHRS, YFSETQ. CDR3 size: 16 residues. The CDR3 reads CASSFGGSISYNEQFF. For the CDR3, the DNA is TGCGCCAGCAGCTTCGGCGGGAGTATATCCTACAATGAGCAGTTCTTC. Based on the CDR3 plus reference TRBV5-1 and TRBJ2-1, the full variable domain is KAGVTQTPRYLIKTRGQQVTLSCSPISGHRSVSWYQQTPGQGLQFLFEYFSETQRNKGNFPGRFSGRQFSNSRSEMNVSTLELGDSALYLCASSFGGSISYNEQFFGPGTRLTVL.

This clonotype came up a few times. This chain links TRBV30 with TRBJ2-5; D is unclear. This CDR3 is built from 16 residues. In germline, CDR1 is GTSNPN, CDR2 SVGIG (reference sequence). Deletions cut 1 base from V and 0 bases from J, with 15 bases between. The CDR3: CAWSASRSYHQETQYF. The CDR3 DNA reads TGTGCCTGGAGTGCCTCGCGAAGCTACCACCAAGAGACCCAGTACTTC.

CDR3 in amino acids: CASSLRTRPGYTF. The CDR3, as DNA: TGTGCCAGCAGTTTAAGGACGCGGCCTGGCTACACCTTC. The chain couples TRBV12-3 or TRBV12-4 to TRBJ1-2; D not resolved. Trimming stripped 2 bases from V and 7 bases from J, with 11 bases between. The CDR3 is 13 residues long.

This clonotype has a handful of counts. The genes are TRBV9 and TRBJ2-7; D might be TRBD1 (5 bases). Germline CDR1 and CDR2: SGDLS and YYNGEE. The CDR3 length is 14 residues. V was pared by 0 bases and J by 1 base, with 8 bases between. For the CDR3, the DNA is TGTGCCAGCAGCGTAGTTGCAGGGTCCTACGAGCAGTACTTC. It is translated as CASSVVAGSYEQYF.

This clonotype was recorded once. The CDR3 ends on some other residue instead of the conserved phenylalanine or tryptophan, so this is likely a read error. V and J are TRBV12-3 or TRBV12-4 and TRBJ2-7; 7 bases fit TRBD2. The CDR3 sequence is 13 residues long. Trimming took 8 bases from V and 0 from J; bases not matched to a gene: 4. DNA for the CDR3: TGTGCCAGCCGGGGGGTTAGCTCCTACGAGCAGTACTCC. It specifies CASRGVSSYEQYS.

This rearrangement joins TRBV6-5 to TRBJ1-4, with D unclear. Looked up from germline, CDR1 is MNHEY and CDR2 is SVGAGI. Trimming cost V 4 bases and J 4 bases, with 10 bases left between them. This CDR3 contains 14 residues. CDR3 bases: TGTGCCAGCAGTTCCGGACGGATTAATGAAAAACTGTTTTTT. Translated: CASSSGRINEKLFF.

This clonotype was counted between two and nine times. The rearrangement joins TRBV7-8 to TRBJ2-5; no definite D call. The V gene's germline CDR1 is SGHVS and CDR2 FQNEAQ. Trimming stripped 1 base from V and 1 base from J, with 13 bases between. The CDR3 covers 16 residues. This chain's CDR3 is CASSLVLGPSQETQYF. The CDR3 nucleotides are TGTGCCAGCAGCTTAGTGTTGGGTCCAAGCCAAGAGACCCAGTACTTC.